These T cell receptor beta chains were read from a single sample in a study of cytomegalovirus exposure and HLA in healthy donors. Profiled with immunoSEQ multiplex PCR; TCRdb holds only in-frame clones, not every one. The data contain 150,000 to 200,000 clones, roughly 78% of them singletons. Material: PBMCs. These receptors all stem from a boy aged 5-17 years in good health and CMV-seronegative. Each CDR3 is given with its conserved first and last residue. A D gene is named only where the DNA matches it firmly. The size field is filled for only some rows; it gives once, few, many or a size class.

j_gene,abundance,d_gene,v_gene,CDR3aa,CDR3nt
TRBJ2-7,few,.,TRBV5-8,CASSPRRAEQYF,TGTGCCAGCAGCCCGAGGAGGGCCGAGCAGTACTTC
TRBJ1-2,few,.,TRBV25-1,CASSEKRGFGYTF,TGTGCCAGCAGTGAAAAAAGGGGGTTTGGCTACACCTTC
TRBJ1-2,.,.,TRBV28,CASSLPGVNYGYTF,TGTGCCAGCAGTCTACCCGGGGTAAACTATGGCTACACCTTC
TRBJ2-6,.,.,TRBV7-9,CASSFVRLTDGANVLTF,TGTGCCAGCAGCTTTGTCAGGTTGACAGACGGGGCCAACGTCCTGACTTTC
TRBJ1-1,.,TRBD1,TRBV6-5,CASSTGQARKTFF,TGTGCCAGCAGTACCGGACAGGCTAGGAAGACTTTCTTT
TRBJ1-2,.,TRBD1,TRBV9,CASSAEKGAGYTF,TGTGCCAGCAGCGCAGAAAAGGGGGCTGGCTACACCTTC
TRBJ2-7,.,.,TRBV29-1,CSVVSSAAYEQYF,TGCAGCGTTGTTTCCAGTGCGGCCTACGAGCAGTACTTC
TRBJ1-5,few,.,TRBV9,CASSSQGYSNQPQHF,TGTGCCAGCAGCTCACAGGGTTATAGCAATCAGCCCCAGCATTTT
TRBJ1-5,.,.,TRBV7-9,CASSLGGMQPQHF,TGTGCCAGCAGCTTGGGGGGGATGCAGCCCCAGCATTTT
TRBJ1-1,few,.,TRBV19,CASSKGKTGGNTEAFF,TGTGCCAGTAGTAAGGGCAAGACAGGTGGGAACACTGAAGCTTTCTTT
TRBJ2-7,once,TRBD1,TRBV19,CATSAGGYSYEQYF,TGTGCCACCTCAGCAGGGGGCTATTCCTACGAGCAGTACTTC
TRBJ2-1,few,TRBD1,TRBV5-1,CASSWGQGFYNEQFF,TGCGCCAGCAGCTGGGGACAGGGGTTCTACAATGAGCAGTTCTTC
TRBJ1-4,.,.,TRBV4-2,CASSQDSLPRNEKLFF,TGTGCCAGCAGCCAAGATAGTCTCCCACGGAATGAAAAACTGTTTTTT
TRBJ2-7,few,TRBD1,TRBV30,CAWSPGQGYEQYF,TGTGCCTGGAGTCCGGGACAGGGTTACGAGCAGTACTTC
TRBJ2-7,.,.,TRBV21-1,CAITNRALPGEQYF,TGTGCCATCACAAACCGGGCCCTGCCGGGAGAGCAGTACTTC
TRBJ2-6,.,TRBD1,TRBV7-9,CSSSLAGTAGANVLTF,TGTTCCAGCAGCTTAGCAGGGACAGCTGGGGCCAACGTCCTGACTTTC
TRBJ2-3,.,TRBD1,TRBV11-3,CASSFITGTGDTDTQYF,TGTGCCAGCAGCTTTATCACCGGGACAGGGGACACAGATACGCAGTATTTT
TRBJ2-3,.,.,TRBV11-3,CASSFEGATDTQYF,TGTGCCAGCAGCTTCGAGGGAGCCACAGATACGCAGTATTTT
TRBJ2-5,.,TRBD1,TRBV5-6,CASSLKGATRETQYF,TGTGCCAGCAGCCTAAAGGGGGCTACCAGAGAGACCCAGTACTTC
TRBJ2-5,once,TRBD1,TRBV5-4,CASSPSQGRETQYF,TGTGCCAGCAGTCCCTCACAGGGGCGAGAGACCCAGTACTTC
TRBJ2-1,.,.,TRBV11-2,CASSFMLQGSNEQFF,TGTGCCAGCAGCTTCATGCTACAGGGTAGCAATGAGCAGTTCTTC
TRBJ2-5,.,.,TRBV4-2,CASSQGGGRGAQETQYF,TGTGCCAGCAGCCAAGGGGGGGGGAGGGGGGCCCAAGAGACCCAGTACTTC
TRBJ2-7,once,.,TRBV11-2,CASMRAGVAYEQYF,TGTGCCAGCATGCGGGCTGGGGTGGCCTACGAGCAGTACTTC
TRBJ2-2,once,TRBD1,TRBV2,CASSEWTGNTGELFF,TGTGCCAGCAGTGAGTGGACAGGGAACACCGGGGAGCTGTTTTTT
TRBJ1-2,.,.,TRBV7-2,CASTFVRGWYGYTF,TGTGCCAGCACATTCGTCAGGGGCTGGTATGGCTACACCTTC
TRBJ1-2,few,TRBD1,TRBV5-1,CASSLRGTGLYGYTF,TGCGCCAGCAGCTTGAGAGGGACAGGACTCTATGGCTACACCTTC
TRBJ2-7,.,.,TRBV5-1,CASSFTSLTSPVGEQYF,TGCGCCAGCAGCTTTACTTCCCTCACTAGTCCGGTGGGGGAGCAGTACTTC
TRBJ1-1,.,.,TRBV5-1,CASSYESGVEAFF,TGCGCCAGCAGCTATGAGTCGGGTGTTGAAGCTTTCTTT
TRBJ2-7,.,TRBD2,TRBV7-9,CASSLGTSGNNEQYF,TGTGCCAGCAGCCTCGGGACTAGCGGAAACAACGAGCAGTACTTC
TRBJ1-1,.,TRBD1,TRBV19,CASKGALNTEAFF,TGTGCCAGCAAGGGGGCCTTAAACACTGAAGCTTTCTTT
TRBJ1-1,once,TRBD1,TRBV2,CATKYRGSTEAFF,TGTGCCACCAAGTACAGGGGCTCCACTGAAGCTTTCTTT
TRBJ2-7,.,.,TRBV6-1,CASSELRVRIYEQYF,TGTGCCAGCAGTGAACTACGGGTCCGCATATACGAGCAGTACTTC
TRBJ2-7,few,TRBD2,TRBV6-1,CASSEEMTSGSYEQYF,TGTGCCAGCAGTGAAGAGATGACTAGCGGCTCCTACGAGCAGTACTTC
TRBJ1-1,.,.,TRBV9,CASSVGGAGEAFF,TGTGCCAGCAGCGTAGGTGGGGCCGGTGAAGCTTTCTTT
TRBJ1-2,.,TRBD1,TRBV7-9,CASSLTGDVYGYTF,TGTGCCAGCAGCTTAACAGGGGACGTCTATGGCTACACCTTC
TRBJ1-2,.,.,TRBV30,CAWSVLPNYGYTF,TGTGCCTGGAGTGTACTACCGAACTATGGCTACACCTTC
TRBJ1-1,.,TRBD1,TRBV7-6,CASSDIDRDFENTEAFF,TGTGCCAGCAGCGACATAGACAGGGATTTTGAGAACACTGAAGCTTTCTTT
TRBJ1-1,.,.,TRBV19,CASSIARDEAEAFF,TGTGCCAGTAGTATAGCGCGGGACGAAGCTGAAGCTTTCTTT
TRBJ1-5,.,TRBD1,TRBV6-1,CASGDRGPPQPQHF,TGTGCCAGCGGAGACAGGGGGCCCCCCCAGCCCCAGCATTTT
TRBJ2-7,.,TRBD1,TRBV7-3,CASSLTPGGYEQYF,TGTGCCAGCAGCTTAACGCCAGGGGGCTACGAGCAGTACTTC
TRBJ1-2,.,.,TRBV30,CAWSRDSHGYTF,TGTGCCTGGAGCCGGGACTCTCATGGCTACACCTTC
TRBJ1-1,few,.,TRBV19,CASSTTTVSNTEAFF,TGTGCCAGTAGTACCACGACAGTATCGAACACTGAAGCTTTCTTT
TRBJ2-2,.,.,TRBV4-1,CASSKLGGKDNGELFF,TGCGCCAGCAGTAAACTGGGCGGGAAGGACAACGGGGAGCTGTTTTTT
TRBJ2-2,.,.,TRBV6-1,CASSEQAPTNTGELFF,TGTGCCAGCAGTGAACAGGCCCCAACGAACACCGGGGAGCTGTTTTTT
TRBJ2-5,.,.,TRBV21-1,CASSITTGLRGETQYF,TGTGCCAGCTCGATCACAACGGGACTAAGGGGGGAGACCCAGTACTTC
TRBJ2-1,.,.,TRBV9,CASSPSRNGVDEQFF,TGTGCCAGCAGCCCCTCTCGGAACGGAGTGGATGAGCAGTTCTTC
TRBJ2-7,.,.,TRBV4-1,CASSLKIGHFSYEQYF,TGCGCCAGCAGCCTAAAAATTGGACACTTCTCCTACGAGCAGTACTTC
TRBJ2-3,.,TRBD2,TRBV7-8,CASSWTSGASTDTQYF,TGTGCCAGCAGCTGGACTAGCGGCGCCAGCACAGATACGCAGTATTTT
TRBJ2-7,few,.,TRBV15,CATSRGDSFYEQYF,TGTGCCACCAGCAGAGGAGACTCTTTTTACGAGCAGTACTTC
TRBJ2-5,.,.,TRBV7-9,CASSLGGPAETQYF,TGTGCCAGCAGCTTAGGGGGCCCGGCCGAGACCCAGTACTTC
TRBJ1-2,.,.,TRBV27,CASSFGSGWGGQDYGYTF,TGTGCCAGCAGTTTCGGTTCGGGTTGGGGGGGGCAGGACTATGGCTACACCTTC
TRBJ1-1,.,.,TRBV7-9,CASSFRGGSTEAFF,TGTGCCAGCAGCTTCCGGGGAGGGAGCACTGAAGCTTTCTTT
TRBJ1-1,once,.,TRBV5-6,CASSFRDLNTEAFF,TGTGCCAGCAGCTTCCGGGATCTGAACACTGAAGCTTTCTTT
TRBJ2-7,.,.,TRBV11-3,CASSPQGSSYEQYF,TGTGCCAGCAGTCCACAGGGATCGAGCTACGAGCAGTACTTC
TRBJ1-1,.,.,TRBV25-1,CASSEYFQGMNTEAFF,TGTGCCAGCAGTGAATATTTCCAGGGGATGAACACTGAAGCTTTCTTT
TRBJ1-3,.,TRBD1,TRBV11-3,CASSLGQSSGNTIYF,TGTGCCAGCAGCTTGGGACAGAGCTCTGGAAACACCATATATTTT
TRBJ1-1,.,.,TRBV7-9,CSSSFVEAFF,TGTTCCAGCAGCTTCGTCGAAGCTTTCTTT
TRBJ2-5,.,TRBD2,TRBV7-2,CASSLLLAGEVTQYF,TGTGCCAGCAGCTTATTACTAGCGGGAGAAGTGACCCAGTACTTC
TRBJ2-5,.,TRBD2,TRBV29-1,CSVEDRSSGKFLETQYF,TGCAGCGTTGAAGATCGGTCTAGCGGGAAATTCCTAGAGACCCAGTACTTC
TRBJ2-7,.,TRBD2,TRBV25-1,CASSEALLGESGGEQYF,TGTGCCAGCAGTGAAGCGCTCCTTGGAGAGTCGGGGGGCGAGCAGTACTTC